This passage covers 7 T cell receptor beta chains from one sample sequenced in a study of blood T cell repertoires in COVID-19. Some clones are missing from TCRdb's copy, which holds only in-frame ones; the method was immunoSEQ multiplex PCR. The top ten clones hold around 5.3% of a sample with some 59,000 clones, about four fifths of them seen once. Sequenced: peripheral blood. The source of these receptors is an older woman with acute or convalescent COVID-19.

This sequence joins TRBV5-1 and TRBJ1-3; no definite D call. CDR1 is SGHRS, CDR2 YFSETQ, per germline. The CDR3 runs 17 residues. The V end was cut by 5 bases, the J end by 0 bases, with 18 bases between. The CDR3 coding sequence is TGCGCCAGCAGACCCTCGTTGACGGAGAGCTCTGGAAACACCATATATTTT. This translates into CASRPSLTESSGNTIYF. Variable domain in full (rest from reference TRBV5-1 and TRBJ1-3): KAGVTQTPRYLIKTRGQQVTLSCSPISGHRSVSWYQQTPGQGLQFLFEYFSETQRNKGNFPGRFSGRQFSNSRSEMNVSTLELGDSALYLCASRPSLTESSGNTIYFGEGSWLTVV.

V is TRBV30 and J is TRBJ1-3; D remains unclear. CDR1 and CDR2 from the germline V gene are GTSNPN and SVGIG (reference sequence). CDR3 size: 14 residues. V gave up 1 base and J gave up 0 bases, with 7 bases separating them. CDR3 nucleotide sequence: TGTGCCTGGAGTGAAAGGAGCTCTGGAAACACCATATATTTT. Its translation: CAWSERSSGNTIYF.

The J gene is TRBJ1-1, the V gene TRBV28; weak D call: TRBD1 (5 bases). V lost 8 bases, J lost 8 bases, and 21 bases lay in between. This CDR3 region has 14 residues. CDR1 is MDHEN and CDR2 is SYDVKM in the germline V gene. This CDR3 reads CASASAGPTYEAFF. The CDR3 nucleotides read TGTGCCAGCGCGTCGGCGGGACCAACTTACGAAGCTTTCTTT.

The CDR3 sequence: CASSPDRGDGYTF. In nucleotides, the CDR3 is TGTGCCAGCAGCCCGGACAGGGGGGATGGCTACACCTTC. This sequence joins TRBV6-4 and TRBJ1-2; 10 bases are shared with TRBD1. V was clipped by 6 bases and J by 6 bases; unmatched bases: 4. Germline CDR1 is MRHNA and CDR2 is SNTAGT. The CDR3 length is 13 residues.

The gene calls are TRBV10-2 and TRBJ1-2, with D tentatively TRBD1 (5 bases). CDR3 size: 13 residues. The V and J ends lost 4 bases and 10 bases respectively, with 16 bases between them. Germline CDR1 and CDR2: WSHSY and SAAADI. The CDR3: CASSGSGSVDYTF. CDR3 bases: TGCGCCAGCAGTGGATCAGGGTCGGTTGACTACACCTTC.

The chain recombines TRBV24-1 with TRBJ1-4; 9 bases map to TRBD1. J gave up 4 bases and V 4 bases, and 6 bases lay outside the gene matches. This CDR3 is built from 16 residues. Germline V gives CDR1 KGHDR, CDR2 SFDVKD. The DNA for the CDR3 is TGTGCCACCAGTGACCCAAGGACAGGGGATAATGAAAAACTGTTTTTT. It encodes CATSDPRTGDNEKLFF.

The gene calls are TRBV14 and TRBJ2-3; 11 bases map to TRBD2. The germline V gene has CDR1 SGHDN and CDR2 FVKESK. CDR3 length: 16 amino acids. Germline trimming cut 1 base from V and 6 bases from J; bases unmatched to any gene: 6. The CDR3 sequence: CASSQGTSGFSDTQYF. The CDR3 nucleotides are TGTGCCAGCAGCCAAGGGACTAGCGGGTTTTCGGATACGCAGTATTTT.